The next 5 T cell receptor beta chains were all read from a single sample in a study of shared clonotypes between healthy human individuals. As defined, naive CD8 cells were CD45RO-negative and positively selected for CCR7, with terminally differentiated effector memory CD45RA+ cells excluded. Only in-frame clones appear in the TCRdb table, and some are missing; sequencing was by immunoSEQ multiplex PCR. This table holds roughly 2,000,000 clones, over 85% found once. Material: naive CD8+ T cells from PBMCs. These receptors were taken from a young man in good health. Some clones in this sample may be carry-over from other donors' samples.

Worth noting for this clone: The junction and the germline gene differ at one end; a read error may be behind it. This same CDR3 is encoded by further DNA sequences in the sample. The J gene is TRBJ1-3, the V gene TRBV7-9; a possible D gene is TRBD1 (5 bases). This CDR3 is built from 14 residues. CDR1 is SEHNR and CDR2 is FQNEAQ in the germline V gene (reference sequence). The CDR3 region has the DNA TGTGCCAGCATATCCGGGGGTGCTGGGAACACCATATATTTT. It yields the protein CASISGGAGNTIYF.

This clone appeared a single time. This rearrangement joins TRBV5-1 to TRBJ2-1; D gene ambiguous. V shed 1 base and J shed 10 bases, with 9 bases lying between them. Germline V gives CDR1 SGHRS, CDR2 YFSETQ. The CDR3 runs to 12 residues. The CDR3 loop reads CASSLHGLEQFF. DNA of the CDR3: TGCGCCAGCAGCTTGCACGGGTTGGAGCAGTTCTTC.

The chain carries TRBV5-1 and TRBJ1-2; 7 nucleotides match TRBD1. Trimming cost V 0 bases and J 5 bases; bases outside gene matches: 13. CDR1 is SGHRS, CDR2 YFSETQ, per germline. CDR3 length: 17 residues. The CDR3 DNA reads TGCGCCAGCAGCTTGGGCAACAGGGGCCTAAGCTCATATGGCTACACCTTC. Protein product: CASSLGNRGLSSYGYTF.

This chain connects TRBV4-2 to TRBJ2-7; TRBD1 aligns across 9 bases. Germline trimming cut 1 base from V and 5 bases from J; bases unmatched to any gene: 15. The CDR3 covers 18 residues. Per the germline V gene, CDR1 is LGHNA and CDR2 is YNFKEQ. CDR3 nucleotide sequence: TGTGCCAGCAGCCAAGCTCCACTCCGGGACAGGGCGGAAAACGAGCAGTACTTC. The encoded protein is CASSQAPLRDRAENEQYF.

The rearrangement uses TRBV25-1 and TRBJ2-2, with TRBD2 matching 11 bases. V shed 2 bases, J shed 0 bases, and the junction held 2 bases outside the gene matches. Per germline, CDR1 MGHDK and CDR2 SYGVNS. This CDR3 has 17 residues. For the CDR3, the DNA is TGTGCCAGCAGTGAAAGGGGACTAGCGGCGAACACCGGGGAGCTGTTTTTT. It encodes CASSERGLAANTGELFF.